This T cell receptor (beta chain) was identified during a study of T cell repertoires in cytomegalovirus infection. Study summary: Alongside well-studied HLA-B-restricted CMV epitopes, recently identified HLA-C-restricted CMV epitopes were also used. Based on public TCR beta signatures, there were indications of CMV infection and of a matching HLA type.

This clonotype was seen a handful of times. The antigen remains unidentified. From the reads, TCRdb called clonotypes with MiXCR, one entry per CDR3 protein. Of about 110,000 distinct CDR3 sequences in the sample, 25% to 30% are singletons; the top ten hold about 81%. Overall study findings and caveats: CMV-specific TCR beta clonotypes restricted by HLA-C dominated the ex vivo response. Public TCR beta family frequency separated CMV-and-HLA carriers, including in an independent cohort.

CDR1 is MNHEY and CDR2 is SVGAGI in the germline V gene. The CDR3 has 15 residues. V dropped 0 bases and J dropped 8; count of bases not matched to a gene: 7. This clonotype originated in a human donor in good health (CMV status not recorded). Some clones in this sample may be carry-over from other donors' samples. This specimen consisted of CD8+ T cells from cultured PBMCs, obtained from culture after CMV antigen stimulation. This chain connects TRBV6-5 to TRBJ1-2; 9 bases map to TRBD1. CDR3 sequence: CASSYSLQGAGGYTF. In nucleotides, the CDR3 is TGTGCCAGCAGTTACTCACTACAGGGGGCGGGAGGCTACACCTTC.